A single sample gave rise to the 19 T cell receptor beta chains below, sequenced in a study of blood T cells in healthy people across ages. A second PCR, run for about 7 to 11 cycles, used a sample-barcoded 5' primer plus a J-beta primer mix. A single record per CDR3 protein comes from TCRdb applying MiXCR to the 5' RACE reads. This sample has roughly 1.9 million distinct CDR3 sequences, with about two fifths found just once. Sequenced material: blood. Receptor source: a human donor in good health.

The chain uses TRBV10-3 and TRBJ2-1; 9 bases match TRBD1. Losses at the gene ends were 5 bases for V and 6 bases for J; bases not matched to a gene: 5. Germline CDR1 is ENHRY and CDR2 is SYGVKD. This CDR3 has 14 amino acids. The chain's CDR3 is CAISWTGDVNEQFF. DNA of the CDR3: TGTGCCATCAGTTGGACAGGGGACGTCAATGAGCAGTTCTTC.

The chain links TRBV20-1 to TRBJ2-3, with TRBD2 matching 8 bases. The CDR3 runs 15 residues. V was pared by 6 bases and J by 3 bases, with 11 bases of the junction left unmatched. Germline V CDR1 and CDR2: DFQATT, SNEGSKA (reference sequence). The CDR3 reads CSAAHRAGETDTQYF. The CDR3 DNA is TGCAGTGCAGCCCATAGAGCGGGGGAAACAGATACGCAGTATTTT.

This clonotype was detected only a few times. The chain couples TRBV10-3 to TRBJ2-5, with D perhaps TRBD1 or TRBD2 (6 bases each). The CDR3 is 15 amino acids. Trimming pared 3 bases from V and 5 bases from J, leaving 16 bases between. Germline V gene data show CDR1 as ENHRY and CDR2 as SYGVKD. The CDR3 loop is CAISDIGGRKETQYF. CDR3 coding DNA: TGTGCCATCAGTGATATAGGGGGGCGGAAGGAGACCCAGTACTTC.

Of note for this clonotype: Its ends do not fully match the called genes, so a read error is possible. The J gene is TRBJ2-1, the V gene TRBV7-2, with TRBD1 identical over 7 bases. The CDR3 covers 14 residues. The germline gives CDR1 SGHTA, CDR2 FQGNSA. The DNA for the CDR3 is TGTGCCAGCAGCAGGGGGCTATACTACAATGAGCGGTTCTTC. Amino acids: CASSRGLYYNERFF.

The CDR3 sequence: CASSLASAGQGADGYTF. The CDR3 region has the DNA TGTGCCAGCAGCTTAGCGAGTGCGGGACAGGGGGCTGATGGCTACACCTTC. V usage is TRBV7-2 and J usage is TRBJ1-2; 12 nucleotides align to TRBD1. Germline lookup yields CDR1 SGHTA and CDR2 FQGNSA. The CDR3 is 17 residues long. The trim removed 0 bases at V and 6 bases at J, leaving 8 bases unmatched.

The V and J genes are TRBV20-1 and TRBJ2-3; 10 positions match TRBD2. V shed 6 bases, J shed 3 bases, and the junction held 12 bases outside the gene matches. Per germline, CDR1 DFQATT and CDR2 SNEGSKA (reference sequence). The CDR3 sequence is 16 residues long. The DNA of the CDR3 is TGCAGTGCCCAGGGACTAAGCGGGGGGGTGACAGATACGCAGTATTTT. Amino acid sequence: CSAQGLSGGVTDTQYF.

This clonotype was seen a handful of times. This chain connects TRBV4-1 to TRBJ2-3; the match to TRBD2 covers 13 bases. This CDR3 is 16 amino acids long. Germline V CDR1 and CDR2: MGHRA, YSYEKL. The junction had 5 bases not matched to a gene; V was cut back by 4 bases and J by 4 bases. This CDR3 is CASSLTSGGEADTQYF. The CDR3 DNA is TGCGCCAGCAGCCTAACTAGCGGGGGGGAAGCAGATACGCAGTATTTT.

This clonotype was seen a few times. This chain joins TRBV29-1 and TRBJ1-2, with D tentatively TRBD1 (5 bases). V lost 2 bases to trimming and J lost 4 bases, with 17 bases between them. The CDR3 has 15 residues. Germline CDR1 reads SQVTM; CDR2 reads ANQGSEA. The CDR3 loop is CSVERGDGDVYGYTF. CDR3 DNA sequence: TGCAGCGTTGAAAGAGGGGACGGAGACGTCTATGGCTACACCTTC. The full variable domain, rest sourced from reference TRBV29-1 and TRBJ1-2, is SAVISQKPSRDICQRGTSLTIQCQVDSQVTMMFWYRQQPGQSLTLIATANQGSEATYESGFVIDKFPISRPNLTFSTLTVSNMSPEDSSIYLCSVERGDGDVYGYTFGSGTRLTVV.

About this clonotype itself: A read error is possible here, since a much larger clone lies one base away. CDR3: CSVEGRSNHNEQFF. CDR3 bases: TGCAGCGTTGAAGGACGGAGCAACCACAATGAGCAGTTCTTC. The V and J genes are TRBV29-1 and TRBJ2-1; D remains ambiguous. This CDR3 comprises 14 residues. V lost 1 base and J lost 5, with 12 bases in between. CDR1 and CDR2 from the germline V gene are SQVTM and ANQGSEA.

There are many counts of this clonotype. The chain combines TRBV29-1 with TRBJ2-1; 7 bases are a match to TRBD1. Trimming took 6 bases from V and 1 from J; bases not matched to a gene: 3. The CDR3 consists of 13 residues. Germline lookup yields CDR1 SQVTM and CDR2 ANQGSEA. The CDR3 loop reads CSVQTGSYNEQFF. CDR3 nucleotides: TGCAGCGTCCAGACAGGGTCCTACAATGAGCAGTTCTTC.

The V gene is TRBV11-3, the J gene TRBJ2-5, with 7 bases lining up with TRBD1. The CDR3 length is 15 residues. Per germline, CDR1 SGHNT and CDR2 YENEEA. Germline trimming cut 7 bases from V and 1 base from J; bases unmatched to any gene: 9. CDR3 amino acids: CASTLTYRGQETQYF. In DNA, the CDR3 is TGTGCCAGCACCCTGACTTACAGGGGCCAAGAGACCCAGTACTTC. The complete variable domain, with remaining parts taken from reference TRBV11-3 and TRBJ2-5, reads EAGVVQSPRYKIIEKKQPVAFWCNPISGHNTLYWYLQNLGQGPELLIRYENEEAVDDSQLPKDRFSAERLKGVDSTLKIQPAELGDSAVYLCASTLTYRGQETQYFGPGTRLLVL.

The chain has TRBV20-1 and TRBJ2-3; TRBD1 matches at 8 bases. After removal of 3 bases from V and 6 bases from J, the junction contained 11 bases not matched to a gene. CDR1 and CDR2 (germline): DFQATT, SNEGSKA (reference sequence). The CDR3 runs to 15 residues. The CDR3 DNA reads as TGCAGTGCTAGTTCTCGACAGGGGATAGAGGATACGCAGTATTTT. It translates to CSASSRQGIEDTQYF.

About this clonotype itself: The CDR3 end shows no conserved phenylalanine or tryptophan, and so a read error is likely. The chain links TRBV28 to TRBJ2-3, with 7 bases that match TRBD2. The length of the CDR3 is 15 residues. The V and J ends lost 2 bases and 3 bases, in that order; junction bases with no gene match: 5. Germline values: CDR1 MDHEN, CDR2 SYDVKM. The CDR3 sequence is CASSLTPLATDTQYL. The CDR3 bases are TGTGCCAGCAGTTTAACCCCACTAGCGACAGATACGCAGTATTTA.

There are a few counts of this clonotype. The chain carries TRBV7-6 and TRBJ2-7; D is ambiguous. In germline, CDR1 is SGHVS, CDR2 FNYEAQ. The CDR3 sequence is 13 residues long. Trimming pared 3 bases from V and 6 bases from J, leaving 12 bases between. CDR3 sequence: CASSFRLECEQYF. For the CDR3, the DNA is TGTGCCAGCAGCTTCCGACTGGAATGCGAGCAGTACTTC.

The rearrangement uses TRBV12-3 or TRBV12-4 and TRBJ2-1; maybe TRBD1 (5 bases). The CDR3 runs to 13 residues. The V end lost 5 bases, the J end lost 15 bases, and 20 bases lay between the germline ends. The CDR3 DNA reads as TGTGCCAGCAGTACTAACGGACAATCCCGTGGGTTCTTC. Translated, it gives CASSTNGQSRGFF.

This rearrangement joins TRBV24-1 to TRBJ2-1; TRBD1 matches 7 bases. This CDR3 contains 15 residues. J was trimmed by 1 base and V by 3 bases; bases with no gene match: 2. Germline CDR1 and CDR2: KGHDR and SFDVKD. CDR3 sequence: CATSDAGGSYNEQFF. DNA of the CDR3: TGTGCCACCAGTGATGCAGGGGGATCCTACAATGAGCAGTTCTTC.

A word on this clonotype: Possible read error: a much larger clone is one base away. V gene TRBV2 combines with J gene TRBJ1-2; TRBD1 is a possible D gene (5 bases). Germline CDR1 and CDR2: SNHLY and FYNNEI. CDR3 length equals 14 residues. The CDR3 loop is CTSRERLINYGYTF. CDR3 nucleotides: TGTACCAGCAGGGAACGGTTGATTAACTATGGCTACACCTTC. Looking up the rest from reference TRBV2 and TRBJ1-2 gives the full variable domain: EPEVTQTPSHQVTQMGQEVILRCVPISNHLYFYWYRQILGQKVEFLVSFYNNEISEKSEIFDDQFSVERPDGSNFTLKIRSTKLEDSAMYFCTSRERLINYGYTFGSGTRLTVV.

This sequence joins TRBV11-2 and TRBJ2-5; 7 bases align to TRBD2. This CDR3 contains 11 residues. The J segment lost 11 bases and the V segment lost 5 bases, leaving 5 bases of the junction unmatched. In germline, CDR1 is SGHAT, CDR2 FQNNGV. Written as DNA, the CDR3 is TGTGCCAGCAGCGCAGGGAGGGGACAGTACTTC. Encoded protein: CASSAGRGQYF. Together with reference TRBV11-2 and TRBJ2-5, the CDR3 gives the full variable domain: EAGVAQSPRYKIIEKRQSVAFWCNPISGHATLYWYQQILGQGPKLLIQFQNNGVVDDSQLPKDRFSAERLKGVDSTLKIQPAKLEDSAVYLCASSAGRGQYFGPGTRLLVL.

The chain joins TRBV20-1 to TRBJ2-5; D tentatively reads TRBD1 or TRBD2 (5 bases each). Gene TRBJ2-7 matches the end of the DNA better, so the J call may be wrong. This CDR3 comprises 17 residues. CDR1 and CDR2 (germline): DFQATT, SNEGSKA (reference sequence). CDR3 in amino acids: CSARVIGPTGRSYEQYF. The CDR3 coding sequence is TGCAGTGCTAGGGTTATCGGTCCGACGGGGCGATCCTACGAGCAGTACTTC.